One T cell receptor (beta chain) is described in this entry. The repertoire was sequenced with immunoSEQ multiplex PCR; TCRdb's copy has only in-frame clones and lacks some. The sample consists of about 140,000 clones, 70% to 80% of them appearing once. These data come from a study of blood T cell repertoires in COVID-19. Sequenced input: peripheral blood. The source is a woman of 80 years or more with active or convalescent COVID-19.

CDR3 sequence reads: CASSLTGTGRTGELFF. The CDR3 nucleotides read TGTGCCAGCAGTCTCACCGGGACAGGGCGCACCGGGGAGCTGTTTTTT. The chain is built from TRBV28 and TRBJ2-2; 9 positions agree with TRBD1. Germline V gene lookup returns CDR1 MDHEN and CDR2 SYDVKM. CDR3 length: 16 amino acids. After removal of 5 bases from V and 4 bases from J, the junction contained 8 bases not matched to a gene.